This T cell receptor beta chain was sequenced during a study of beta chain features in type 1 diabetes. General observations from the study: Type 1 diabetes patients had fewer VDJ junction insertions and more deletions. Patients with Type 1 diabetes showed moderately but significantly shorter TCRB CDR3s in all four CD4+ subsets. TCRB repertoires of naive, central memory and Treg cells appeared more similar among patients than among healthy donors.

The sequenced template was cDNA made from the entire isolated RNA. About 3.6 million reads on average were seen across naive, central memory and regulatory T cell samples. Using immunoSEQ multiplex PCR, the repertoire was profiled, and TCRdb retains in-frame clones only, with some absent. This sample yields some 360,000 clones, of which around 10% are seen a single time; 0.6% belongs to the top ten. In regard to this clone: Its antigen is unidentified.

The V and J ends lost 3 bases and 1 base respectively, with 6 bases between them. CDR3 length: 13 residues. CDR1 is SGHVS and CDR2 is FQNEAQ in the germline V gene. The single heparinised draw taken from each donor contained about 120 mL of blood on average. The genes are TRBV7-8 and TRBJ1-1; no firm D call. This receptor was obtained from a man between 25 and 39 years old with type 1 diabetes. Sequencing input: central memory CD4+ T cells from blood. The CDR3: CASSFRTNTEAFF. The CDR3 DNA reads TGTGCCAGCAGCTTCCGAACGAACACTGAAGCTTTCTTT.